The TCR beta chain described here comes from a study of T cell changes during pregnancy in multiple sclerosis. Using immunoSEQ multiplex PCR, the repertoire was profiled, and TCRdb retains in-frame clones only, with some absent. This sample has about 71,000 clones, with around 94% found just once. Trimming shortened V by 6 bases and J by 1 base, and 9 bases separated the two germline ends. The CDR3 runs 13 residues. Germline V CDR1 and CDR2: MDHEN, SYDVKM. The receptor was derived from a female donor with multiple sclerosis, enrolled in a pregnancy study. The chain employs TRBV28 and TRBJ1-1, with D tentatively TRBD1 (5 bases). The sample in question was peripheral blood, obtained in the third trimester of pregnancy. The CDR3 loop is CASSQGQNTEAFF. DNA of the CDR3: TGTGCCAGCAGCCAAGGACAGAACACTGAAGCTTTCTTT.